The clone carrying this T cell receptor (beta chain) was seen many times. This sample was included in a study of T cells in Graves' hyperthyroidism and ophthalmopathy. The TCR beta CDR3 regions underwent amplification using RNA transcripts as the source. TCR CDR3 regions were first amplified by RT-PCR with HTBI primers. TCRdb passed the multiplex PCR reads through MiXCR, listing each CDR3 protein once. The profile shows about 520,000 distinct CDR3 sequences, roughly 24% of them singletons. V lost 3 bases, J lost 0 bases, and 11 bases lay in between. The CDR3 covers 16 residues. The chain links TRBV12-3 or TRBV12-4 to TRBJ2-2; D unresolved. The sequenced sample was blood. The clonotype originates from a woman aged 25 to 45 with Graves' ophthalmopathy. The CDR3 loop is CASSFGRVANTGELFF. The CDR3 DNA follows: TGTGCCAGCAGTTTTGGTCGCGTGGCGAACACCGGGGAGCTGTTTTTT.